The 29 T cell receptor beta chains below all came from one sample that was sequenced in a study of blood T cell repertoires in COVID-19. Sequencing used immunoSEQ multiplex PCR; TCRdb keeps in-frame clones, though not all of them. The sample lists around 250,000 clones, about 89% occurring once. Source material: peripheral blood. These receptors were collected from a man aged 40-49 years with active or convalescent COVID-19.

The gene calls are TRBV11-3 and TRBJ2-2, with D maybe TRBD1 (5 bases). The CDR3 is 16 residues long. Germline lookup yields CDR1 SGHNT and CDR2 YENEEA. V dropped 5 bases and J dropped 8 bases, with 21 bases sitting between them. CDR3 region: CASSPSGYRTPGELFF. The CDR3, as DNA: TGTGCCAGCAGCCCATCAGGGTACCGAACACCGGGGGAGCTGTTTTTT.

The rearrangement uses TRBV7-6 and TRBJ1-5; D possibly corresponds to TRBD1 (5 bases). The germline V gene has CDR1 SGHVS and CDR2 FNYEAQ. CDR3 length: 15 residues. V shed 2 bases and J shed 3 bases, with 11 bases lying between them. CDR3 protein: CASSLRTGINQPQHF. CDR3 bases: TGTGCCAGCAGCTTAAGAACAGGAATCAATCAGCCCCAGCATTTT. The full variable domain, its missing parts supplied by reference TRBV7-6 and TRBJ1-5, is GAGVSQSPRYKVTKRGQDVALRCDPISGHVSLYWYRQALGQGPEFLTYFNYEAQQDKSGLPNDRFSAERPEGSISTLTIQRTEQRDSAMYRCASSLRTGINQPQHFGDGTRLSIL.

In its sample, this clone was seen once. This chain links TRBV9 with TRBJ2-2; 11 bases map to TRBD2. The CDR3 length is 17 residues. J gave up 6 bases and V 6 bases, and 13 bases lay outside the gene matches. CDR1 and CDR2 from the germline V gene are SGDLS and YYNGEE. CDR3 in amino acids: CASTIAGGPVSPGELFF. The CDR3 DNA sequence: TGTGCCAGCACAATAGCGGGAGGGCCAGTTTCCCCCGGGGAGCTGTTTTTT.

The CDR3 region has the DNA TGTGCCAGCAGTCGGTGGGACAAAAATTCACCCCTCCACTTT. Protein sequence: CASSRWDKNSPLHF. The chain recombines TRBV2 with TRBJ1-6; possibly TRBD1 for D (6 bases). The CDR3 extends over 14 amino acids. Germline V CDR1 and CDR2: SNHLY, FYNNEI. Trimming left V 5 bases short and J 7 bases short, with 12 bases between.

The chain couples TRBV25-1 to TRBJ1-1; maybe TRBD1 (6 bases). The CDR3 is made up of 14 amino acids. Trimming cost V 7 bases and J 2 bases, with 14 bases left between them. The germline CDR1 and CDR2 sequences are MGHDK and SYGVNS. The CDR3 loop is CASTRVGGNTEAFF. The CDR3 region has the DNA TGTGCCAGCACGCGAGTAGGGGGAAACACTGAAGCTTTCTTT.

The rearrangement joins TRBV6-5 to TRBJ2-7; 8 nucleotides align to TRBD1. Germline lookup yields CDR1 MNHEY and CDR2 SVGAGI. The CDR3 has 13 residues. The ends lost 2 bases at V and 5 bases at J; junction bases unmatched: 2. CDR3 in DNA: TGTGCCAGCAGTTACGGACAGGGAAACGAGCAGTACTTC. As protein: CASSYGQGNEQYF.

The CDR3 nucleotides are TGTGCCAGCTCACCTCCCGGGACAGAGAACACTGAAGCTTTCTTT. Translated: CASSPPGTENTEAFF. The V call is TRBV18, the J call TRBJ1-1; 7 bases map to TRBD1. V shed 3 bases and J 1 base; nucleotides not matched to a gene: 5. This CDR3 region has 15 residues. Germline CDR1 reads KGHSH; CDR2 reads LQKENI. Full variable domain (remainder filled in from reference TRBV18 and TRBJ1-1): NAGVMQNPRHLVRRRGQEARLRCSPMKGHSHVYWYRQLPEEGLKFMVYLQKENIIDESGMPKERFSAEFPKEGPSILRIQQVVRGDSAAYFCASSPPGTENTEAFFGQGTRLTVV.

This sequence joins TRBV25-1 and TRBJ2-7, with D hard to call. This CDR3 has 15 residues. Germline V gene data show CDR1 as MGHDK and CDR2 as SYGVNS. V was pared by 2 bases and J by 2 bases, with 13 bases between. The DNA for the CDR3 is TGTGCCAGCAGTGAAGGTTTTTGGCAGGCCTACGAGCAGTACTTC. This codes for CASSEGFWQAYEQYF.

This rearrangement joins TRBV13 to TRBJ1-1, with a tentative D call TRBD1 (6 bases). The germline V gene has CDR1 PRHDT and CDR2 FYEKMQ (reference sequence). The CDR3 runs to 14 residues. The ends were cut back, 5 bases at V and 4 bases at J, with 14 bases in the middle. The CDR3 DNA follows: TGTGCCAGCAGCCTGTACAGGGTTGCCACTGAAGCTTTCTTT. It encodes CASSLYRVATEAFF. Together with reference TRBV13 and TRBJ1-1, the CDR3 gives the full variable domain: AAGVIQSPRHLIKEKRETATLKCYPIPRHDTVYWYQQGPGQDPQFLISFYEKMQSDKGSIPDRFSAQQFSDYHSELNMSSLELGDSALYFCASSLYRVATEAFFGQGTRLTVV.

This chain connects TRBV5-5 to TRBJ2-1, with 9 bases identical to TRBD2. The CDR3 covers 16 residues. The germline V gene encodes CDR1 SGHKS and CDR2 YYEKEE (reference sequence). With 0 bases clipped from V and 14 bases from J, the junction kept 15 bases outside the gene matches. The CDR3 sequence is CASSLATTGSGRREFF. CDR3 nucleotide sequence: TGTGCCAGCAGCTTGGCGACGACAGGGAGCGGGAGGAGGGAGTTCTTC.

The chain carries TRBV27 and TRBJ2-5, with D possibly TRBD1 on 8 matching bases. CDR1 MNHEY and CDR2 SMNVEV come from the germline V gene (reference sequence). CDR3 length: 16 residues. The V and J ends lost 8 bases and 5 bases respectively, with 24 bases between them. Written as DNA, the CDR3 is TGTGCCAGCGGCGAGCAGGGGGCGCAGGGAGGGGAGACCCAGTACTTC. Protein product: CASGEQGAQGGETQYF.

This clone was picked up a small number of times. The chain links TRBV18 to TRBJ1-1; 9 bases fit TRBD1. Germline trimming cut 4 bases from V and 0 bases from J; bases unmatched to any gene: 6. CDR3 length equals 16 residues. Germline CDR1 and CDR2: KGHSH and LQKENI. Here the CDR3 reads CASSRNRGRLNTEAFF. The DNA of the CDR3 is TGTGCCAGCTCACGAAACAGGGGGCGGTTGAACACTGAAGCTTTCTTT.

This clone turned up a few times. The V gene is TRBV5-1, the J gene TRBJ1-2, with 8 bases fitting TRBD1. The V segment lost 3 bases and the J segment 7 bases; nucleotides outside the gene matches: 5. The CDR3 is made up of 13 amino acids. Germline assignment: CDR1 SGHRS and CDR2 YFSETQ. CDR3 sequence reads: CASSSTGVGGYTF. DNA of the CDR3: TGCGCCAGCAGCTCGACAGGGGTGGGTGGCTACACCTTC.

V and J are TRBV3-1 (or the pseudogene TRBV3-2) and TRBJ1-2, with no clear D. CDR3 length: 12 amino acids. CDR1 and CDR2 (germline): LGHDT, YNNKEL (reference sequence). Deletions cut 4 bases from V and 5 bases from J, with 8 bases between. The CDR3 DNA reads TGTGCCAGCAGCCTAACATCGTATGGCTACACCTTC. It yields the protein CASSLTSYGYTF.

This rearrangement joins TRBV19 to TRBJ1-3; D gene uncertain. The germline gives CDR1 LNHDA, CDR2 SQIVND (reference sequence). The V and J ends lost 4 bases and 1 base respectively, with 8 bases between them. The CDR3 loop spans 14 amino acids. Here the CDR3 reads CASSSTASGNTIYF. The CDR3 bases are TGTGCCAGTAGTAGCACAGCATCTGGAAACACCATATATTTT.

The V gene is TRBV11-2, the J gene TRBJ2-7; D ambiguous. The CDR3 spans 11 residues. Germline assignment: CDR1 SGHAT and CDR2 FQNNGV. The V and J ends lost 5 bases and 6 bases respectively, with 8 bases between them. The CDR3 DNA reads as TGTGCCAGCAGCCCGTCGGGCGAGCAGTACTTC. Its translation: CASSPSGEQYF.

The chain couples TRBV9 to TRBJ2-3; D possibly corresponds to TRBD2 (5 bases). Germline assignment: CDR1 SGDLS and CDR2 YYNGEE. Trimming pared 4 bases from V and 0 bases from J, leaving 9 bases between. This CDR3 is 14 amino acids long. CDR3 sequence (DNA): TGTGCCAGCAGCCCTTGGACTAGCACAGATACGCAGTATTTT. Protein sequence: CASSPWTSTDTQYF.

The chain couples TRBV6-1 to TRBJ1-4; D unresolved. Germline V gives CDR1 MNHNS, CDR2 SASEGT. The CDR3 contains 13 residues. The V gene lost 1 base and the J gene lost 6 bases, with 6 bases spanning the gap. CDR3 region: CASSEVLHEKLFF. In DNA form, the CDR3 reads TGTGCCAGCAGTGAAGTTCTTCATGAAAAACTGTTTTTT.

The chain joins TRBV5-6 to TRBJ2-7; D possibly corresponds to TRBD1 (5 bases). Per germline, CDR1 SGHDT and CDR2 YYEEEE. Trimming stripped 2 bases from V and 0 bases from J, with 6 bases between. The CDR3 has 13 residues. CDR3 nucleotides: TGTGCCAGCAGCTTCGACAGCTCCTACGAGCAGTACTTC. Translating it yields CASSFDSSYEQYF.

CDR3 sequence reads: CASRYSGGAYEQYF. The CDR3 DNA is TGTGCCAGCAGATATAGCGGGGGGGCCTACGAGCAGTACTTC. The chain carries TRBV27 and TRBJ2-7; 11 bases are a match to TRBD2. Trimming removed 6 bases from V and 2 bases from J; junction bases left unmatched: 3. CDR1 and CDR2 (germline): MNHEY, SMNVEV (reference sequence). The CDR3 consists of 14 residues.

The CDR3 is CASSSKTGGITEAFF. The CDR3 bases are TGTGCCAGCAGCTCAAAGACAGGGGGCATCACTGAAGCTTTCTTT. This sequence joins TRBV11-2 and TRBJ1-1; 10 positions match TRBD1. CDR3 length: 15 amino acids. Germline CDR1 reads SGHAT; CDR2 reads FQNNGV. The junction had 6 bases not matched to a gene; V was cut back by 4 bases and J by 4 bases.

The CDR3 nucleotides are TGCAGTGCCAGGGTAAACCACGAGCAGTACTTC. Its protein is CSARVNHEQYF. The chain couples TRBV20-1 to TRBJ2-7; a possible D gene is TRBD1 (5 bases). The germline V and J ends were trimmed by 6 bases and 5 bases, with 11 bases remaining between them. Germline CDR1 DFQATT, CDR2 SNEGSKA (reference sequence). The CDR3 runs 11 residues.

The V gene is TRBV5-6, the J gene TRBJ2-7; 15 nucleotides match TRBD2. V was clipped by 4 bases and J by 4 bases; unmatched bases: 6. This CDR3 is built from 16 residues. CDR1 is SGHDT and CDR2 is YYEEEE in the germline V gene. CDR3 protein: CASSLGLAGGLYEQYF. CDR3 DNA: TGTGCCAGCAGCCTGGGACTAGCGGGGGGCTTATACGAGCAGTACTTC. The whole variable domain, filled in from reference TRBV5-6 and TRBJ2-7, reads DAGVTQSPTHLIKTRGQQVTLRCSPKSGHDTVSWYQQALGQGPQFIFQYYEEEERQRGNFPDRFSGHQFPNYSSELNVNALLLGDSALYLCASSLGLAGGLYEQYFGPGTRLTVT.

The rearrangement uses TRBV20-1 and TRBJ2-3, with D maybe TRBD2 (6 bases). Trimming cost V 3 bases and J 5 bases, with 12 bases left between them. Looked up from germline, CDR1 is DFQATT and CDR2 is SNEGSKA (reference sequence). This CDR3 comprises 13 residues. The CDR3 protein is CSASVGGIDTQYF. The CDR3 DNA reads TGCAGTGCTAGTGTGGGAGGAATAGATACGCAGTATTTT.

This chain's CDR3 is CASSIAGGPGTQYF. The DNA for the CDR3 is TGTGCCAGCAGCATAGCGGGGGGGCCTGGGACCCAGTACTTC. The rearrangement joins TRBV6-5 to TRBJ2-5; 11 nucleotides line up with TRBD2. CDR1 and CDR2 from the germline V gene are MNHEY and SVGAGI. The junction had 7 bases not matched to a gene; V was cut back by 6 bases and J by 7 bases. The CDR3 is 14 amino acids.

This sequence joins TRBV4-2 and TRBJ2-7; tentatively, D is TRBD2 (6 bases). Germline loops: CDR1 LGHNA, CDR2 YNFKEQ. V gave up 3 bases and J gave up 2 bases, with 14 bases separating them. This CDR3 spans 15 amino acids. The CDR3 DNA reads as TGTGCCAGCAGCCACCGAACGGGGGAAGCCTACGAGCAGTACTTC. Translation gives CASSHRTGEAYEQYF.

The chain combines TRBV5-1 with TRBJ1-2; 7 nucleotides agree with TRBD1. The CDR3 contains 14 residues. V lost 0 bases and J lost 8; bases outside the gene matches: 7. Germline CDR1 reads SGHRS; CDR2 reads YFSETQ. Here the CDR3 DNA reads TGCGCCAGCAGCTTGGTACCGACAGGGACCGGCTACACCTTC. Residues: CASSLVPTGTGYTF.

The chain has TRBV27 and TRBJ1-4; 8 bases line up with TRBD1. Losses at the gene ends were 6 bases for V and 8 bases for J; bases not matched to a gene: 14. Germline values: CDR1 MNHEY, CDR2 SMNVEV (reference sequence). This CDR3 region has 16 residues. CDR3 nucleotides: TGTGCCAGCAGGAGGGCCGACAGGGGCGAGAGGGAAAAACTGTTTTTT. Protein sequence: CASRRADRGEREKLFF.

The chain has TRBV20-1 and TRBJ1-2; D gene uncertain. Deletions cut 3 bases from V and 5 bases from J, with 7 bases between. This CDR3 spans 11 amino acids. Germline assignment: CDR1 DFQATT and CDR2 SNEGSKA (reference sequence). In DNA form, the CDR3 reads TGCAGTGCTAGGAGGGATTATGGCTACACCTTC. It is translated as CSARRDYGYTF.